Listed here are 16 T cell receptor beta chains from one sample, sequenced in a study of blood T cell repertoires in COVID-19. Repertoires were generated with immunoSEQ multiplex PCR, while TCRdb's copy carries only in-frame clones and drops some. Of fewer than 200,000 clones in the sample, more than 80% were seen once. The sample was peripheral blood. The source of these receptors is an older woman with acute or convalescent COVID-19.

The chain's CDR3 is CASSYGGPPELGYTF. CDR3 sequence (DNA): TGTGCCAGCAGTTACGGGGGCCCTCCGGAGCTTGGCTACACCTTC. The genes are TRBV6-5 and TRBJ1-2; a possible D gene is TRBD1 (6 bases). This CDR3 spans 15 amino acids. Looked up from germline, CDR1 is MNHEY and CDR2 is SVGAGI. Between the trimmed V and J ends, which lost 2 bases and 7 bases, there was a span of 17 bases.

This chain connects TRBV28 to TRBJ2-1, with 7 bases lining up with TRBD2. Germline V gene lookup returns CDR1 MDHEN and CDR2 SYDVKM. V gave up 7 bases and J gave up 5 bases; unmatched junction bases: 11. This CDR3 region has 15 residues. The CDR3 DNA follows: TGTGCCAGCATCCAGAAGGCTAGCGGTCACAATGAGCAGTTCTTC. Encoded protein: CASIQKASGHNEQFF.

This rearrangement joins TRBV24-1 to TRBJ2-6; 10 bases line up with TRBD1. The CDR3 sequence is 17 residues long. Germline CDR1 reads KGHDR; CDR2 reads SFDVKD. Trimming removed 2 bases from V and 2 bases from J; junction bases left unmatched: 2. Written as DNA, the CDR3 is TGTGCCACCAGTGATTCTGGACAGGGGGCTGGGGCCAACGTCCTGACTTTC. It encodes CATSDSGQGAGANVLTF.

The CDR3 region is CASSGEIVHYGYTF. The CDR3 DNA reads as TGTGCCAGCAGCGGGGAGATCGTCCACTATGGCTACACCTTC. The V call is TRBV9, the J call TRBJ1-2; D call uncertain. This CDR3 has 14 amino acids. Trimming removed 3 bases at V and 3 bases at J, with 12 bases between. Germline values: CDR1 SGDLS, CDR2 YYNGEE.

The CDR3 bases are TGTGCCAGCAGCTTAGGGGGCCGTTCGACCTACGAGCAGTACTTC. This encodes CASSLGGRSTYEQYF. The chain carries TRBV5-4 and TRBJ2-7; 7 bases map to TRBD1. V shed 2 bases, J shed 2 bases, and the junction held 7 bases outside the gene matches. The CDR3 has 15 amino acids. In germline, CDR1 is SGHNT, CDR2 YYREEE (reference sequence).

The sample holds one count of this clone. Other DNA sequences within the sample encode an identical CDR3. V gene TRBV5-1 combines with J gene TRBJ1-4, with 8 bases aligning to TRBD1. V trimming: 0 bases; J trimming: 8 bases; junction bases outside the gene matches: 6. This CDR3 is built from 15 residues. Germline CDR1 reads SGHRS; CDR2 reads YFSETQ. The CDR3 DNA is TGCGCCAGCAGCTTGGATCAGGGGGCAAAAGAAAAACTGTTTTTT. Translation gives CASSLDQGAKEKLFF.

The rearrangement uses TRBV28 and TRBJ1-6; no reliable D call. Germline CDR1 reads MDHEN; CDR2 reads SYDVKM. This CDR3 is 14 amino acids long. V was cut by 5 bases and J by 9 bases, with 14 bases left in between. CDR3 sequence (DNA): TGTGCCAGCAGTGAAGACACGGTGGCTTCACCCCTCCACTTT. It yields the protein CASSEDTVASPLHF.

This clone was seen only once. This CDR3 reads CASSLLGIAPSYNEQFF. Here the CDR3 DNA reads TGTGCCAGCAGCTTACTTGGGATAGCGCCCTCCTACAATGAGCAGTTCTTC. J is TRBJ2-1 and V is TRBV11-3; the D gene is possibly TRBD2 (5 bases). V was clipped by 2 bases and J by 0 bases, with 14 bases between them. From germline, CDR1 is SGHNT and CDR2 YENEEA. The CDR3 spans 17 residues.

The V gene is TRBV23-1, the J gene TRBJ1-3; a possible D gene is TRBD1 (6 bases). TRBV23-1 is placed among ORFs of uncertain function. Trimming removed 10 bases from V and 0 bases from J, with 22 bases in between. CDR3 length: 17 amino acids. In nucleotides, the CDR3 is TGCGCCACGTACAGGGACGAAAGGCCCCACTCTGGAAACACCATATATTTT. Translating gives CATYRDERPHSGNTIYF.

This clone was recorded once. V and J are TRBV28 and TRBJ2-6; D uncertain. The ends were cut back, 3 bases at V and 0 bases at J, with 3 bases in the middle. Germline V gene lookup returns CDR1 MDHEN and CDR2 SYDVKM. The CDR3 contains 14 residues. The CDR3 DNA follows: TGTGCCAGCAGTTTCTCCTCTGGGGCCAACGTCCTGACTTTC. It specifies CASSFSSGANVLTF.

This chain connects TRBV11-3 to TRBJ1-2; the D is unclear. With 4 bases removed from V and 0 bases from J, the gap between germline ends came to 12 bases. CDR3 size: 15 residues. The germline V gene has CDR1 SGHNT and CDR2 YENEEA. The CDR3 reads CASSSRETSNYGYTF. The CDR3 bases are TGTGCCAGCAGCTCCCGAGAGACATCTAACTATGGCTACACCTTC.

The chain combines TRBV19 with TRBJ1-2; tentatively, D is TRBD1 (6 bases). In germline, CDR1 is LNHDA, CDR2 SQIVND (reference sequence). V was clipped by 7 bases and J by 6 bases, with 18 bases between them. This CDR3 comprises 14 residues. The CDR3 loop reads CASIPPGTRNGYTF. The CDR3 nucleotides are TGTGCCAGTATCCCTCCCGGGACAAGGAATGGCTACACCTTC. Complete variable domain (other parts from reference TRBV19 and TRBJ1-2): DGGITQSPKYLFRKEGQNVTLSCEQNLNHDAMYWYRQDPGQGLRLIYYSQIVNDFQKGDIAEGYSVSREKKESFPLTVTSAQKNPTAFYLCASIPPGTRNGYTFGSGTRLTVV.

This sequence joins TRBV7-9 and TRBJ2-2; TRBD2 matches at 7 bases. The trim removed 0 bases at V and 5 bases at J, leaving 6 bases unmatched. In germline, CDR1 is SEHNR, CDR2 FQNEAQ (reference sequence). This CDR3 region has 16 residues. The chain's CDR3 is CASSLAGGGGTGELFF. The CDR3 bases are TGTGCCAGCAGCTTAGCCGGCGGGGGAGGTACCGGGGAGCTGTTTTTT.

CDR3 coding DNA: TGTGCCAGTAGTACTCGGGACAGGGGCGACTATGGCTACACCTTC. Translation gives CASSTRDRGDYGYTF. The chain couples TRBV19 to TRBJ1-2; 10 nucleotides agree with TRBD1. The germline V gene encodes CDR1 LNHDA and CDR2 SQIVND (reference sequence). Trimming removed 4 bases from V and 3 bases from J; junction bases left unmatched: 5. CDR3 length equals 15 residues.

This chain uses TRBV28 with TRBJ1-1; D call uncertain. V lost 6 bases to trimming and J lost 5 bases, with 10 bases between them. The CDR3 is made up of 12 amino acids. Per germline, CDR1 MDHEN and CDR2 SYDVKM. DNA for the CDR3: TGTGCCAGCAGGTCCGGGGTGACTGAAGCTTTCTTT. Protein product: CASRSGVTEAFF. Complete variable domain (other parts from reference TRBV28 and TRBJ1-1): DVKVTQSSRYLVKRTGEKVFLECVQDMDHENMFWYRQDPGLGLRLIYFSYDVKMKEKGDIPEGYSVSREKKERFSLILESASTNQTSMYLCASRSGVTEAFFGQGTRLTVV.

This clone was seen just once. The rearrangement uses TRBV19 and TRBJ2-2; 11 bases map to TRBD2. CDR1 is LNHDA and CDR2 is SQIVND in the germline V gene (reference sequence). Losses at the gene ends were 6 bases for V and 7 bases for J; bases not matched to a gene: 7. The CDR3 spans 15 residues. In DNA form, the CDR3 reads TGTGCCAGTAGAACCCTAGCGGGAGGTCACGGGGAGCTGTTTTTT. As protein: CASRTLAGGHGELFF.